The 19 T cell receptor beta chains below come from one sample, sequenced in a study of Ad26.COV2.S vaccination and SARS-CoV-2 variants. Sequenced by immunoSEQ multiplex PCR; TCRdb stores in-frame clones only, minus some. There are under 95,000 clones in the sample; more than 65% occur only once, and approximately 15% lies in the top ten. The source material was peripheral blood, sampled after recovery from COVID-19. Receptors originate from a human donor who had recovered from COVID-19.

This clone came up once. DNA for the CDR3: TGTGCCAGCAGTTTGGCGGGGGCGCTCACTGAAGCTTTCTTT. Its translation is CASSLAGALTEAFF. V gene TRBV28 combines with J gene TRBJ1-1, with a weak D call TRBD1 (6 bases). Germline CDR1 and CDR2: MDHEN and SYDVKM. This CDR3 is 14 amino acids long. Trimming shortened V by 3 bases and J by 4 bases, and 12 bases separated the two germline ends. The variable domain in full, completed from reference TRBV28 and TRBJ1-1, reads DVKVTQSSRYLVKRTGEKVFLECVQDMDHENMFWYRQDPGLGLRLIYFSYDVKMKEKGDIPEGYSVSREKKERFSLILESASTNQTSMYLCASSLAGALTEAFFGQGTRLTVV.

The CDR3 is CASSLFGTNYGYTF. The CDR3 coding sequence is TGTGCCAGCAGTTTGTTTGGGACTAACTATGGCTACACCTTC. The genes are TRBV28 and TRBJ1-2; D uncertain. CDR3 length: 14 residues. From germline, CDR1 is MDHEN and CDR2 SYDVKM. V lost 3 bases and J 0 bases, leaving 8 bases between the germline ends.

This clone was recorded a few times. The V call is TRBV11-2, the J call TRBJ2-5; 9 nucleotides line up with TRBD2. This CDR3 is built from 15 residues. Germline V CDR1 and CDR2: SGHAT, FQNNGV. With V trimmed by 3 bases and J by 7 bases, 9 bases remained unmatched. The CDR3: CASSLSSGTGTTQYF. CDR3 nucleotides: TGTGCCAGCAGCTTGTCTAGCGGGACTGGCACGACCCAGTACTTC.

In this sample, this clone turned up once. The CDR3 sequence is CASGILQNGKNTQYF. CDR3 nucleotides: TGTGCCAGTGGGATCCTGCAGAACGGGAAGAATACGCAGTATTTT. J is TRBJ2-3 and V is TRBV19, with D possibly matching TRBD2 (5 bases). The V gene lost 8 bases and the J gene lost 7 bases, with 22 bases spanning the gap. CDR1 LNHDA and CDR2 SQIVND come from the germline V gene (reference sequence). The CDR3 is 15 amino acids. The full variable domain, in which reference TRBV19 and TRBJ2-3 provide the parts outside the CDR3, is DGGITQSPKYLFRKEGQNVTLSCEQNLNHDAMYWYRQDPGQGLRLIYYSQIVNDFQKGDIAEGYSVSREKKESFPLTVTSAQKNPTAFYLCASGILQNGKNTQYFGPGTRLTVL.

V is TRBV9 and J is TRBJ2-5; D call uncertain. The CDR3 is 17 residues long. V lost 0 bases and J lost 4, with 19 bases in between. Germline V CDR1 and CDR2: SGDLS, YYNGEE. CDR3 sequence (DNA): TGTGCCAGCAGCGTAGCTCGACACCTACCAGATAGAGAGACCCAGTACTTC. It codes for CASSVARHLPDRETQYF.

Written as DNA, the CDR3 is TGTGCCAGCAGTGAAGTCCGAGATCAGCCCCAGCATTTT. Translating gives CASSEVRDQPQHF. The chain combines TRBV2 with TRBJ1-5; D is unresolved. CDR3 length equals 13 residues. Trimming took off 1 base at V and 5 bases at J, with 6 bases between the two ends. CDR1 is SNHLY, CDR2 FYNNEI, per germline.

This clone has only one observation. The J gene is TRBJ2-2, the V gene TRBV4-2; 8 bases map to TRBD1. With V trimmed by 3 bases and J by 6 bases, 6 bases remained unmatched. CDR1 LGHNA and CDR2 YNFKEQ come from the germline V gene. This CDR3 comprises 15 residues. Written as DNA, the CDR3 is TGTGCCAGCAGCCACGGACAGGGCAGGGCCGGGGAGCTGTTTTTT. It specifies CASSHGQGRAGELFF.

This clone turned up a few times. This chain connects TRBV7-9 to TRBJ2-1; D unresolved. This CDR3 contains 15 residues. V lost 6 bases to trimming and J lost 1 base, with 13 bases between them. Germline V gene lookup returns CDR1 SEHNR and CDR2 FQNEAQ (reference sequence). CDR3 DNA: TGTGCCAGCAGGCTTATGGCTGGTTCCTACAATGAGCAGTTCTTC. This translates into CASRLMAGSYNEQFF.

This chain connects TRBV7-6 to TRBJ2-1, with TRBD2 matching over 11 bases. This CDR3 has 15 residues. Trimming removed 5 bases from V and 12 bases from J; junction bases left unmatched: 12. The germline V gene encodes CDR1 SGHVS and CDR2 FNYEAQ. The CDR3 protein is CASSRSSGRASWQFF. In DNA form, the CDR3 reads TGTGCCAGCAGCCGAAGTAGCGGGAGGGCCAGTTGGCAGTTCTTC.

The gene calls are TRBV6-5 and TRBJ1-2; D remains ambiguous. V lost 2 bases to trimming and J lost 4 bases, with 11 bases between them. Germline V lookup: CDR1 MNHEY, CDR2 SVGAGI. The CDR3 spans 14 residues. CDR3 in amino acids: CASSYGSKSYGYTF. CDR3 DNA: TGTGCCAGCAGTTACGGCAGTAAATCCTATGGCTACACCTTC.

The V gene is TRBV3-1 (or the pseudogene TRBV3-2), the J gene TRBJ1-1, with TRBD1 matching over 9 bases. The germline CDR1 and CDR2 sequences are LGHDT and YNNKEL (reference sequence). CDR3 size: 12 residues. Trimming at V came to 5 bases and at J to 7 bases, leaving 2 bases not matched to a gene. As DNA, the CDR3 is TGTGCCAGCAGCAGGGACAGGGATGAAGCTTTCTTT. This translates into CASSRDRDEAFF.

The V gene is TRBV11-3, the J gene TRBJ2-5, with D perhaps matching TRBD1 (6 bases). This CDR3 has 14 amino acids. The V end lost 5 bases, the J end lost 5 bases, and 15 bases lay between the germline ends. Germline-derived CDR1 and CDR2 are SGHNT and YENEEA. The chain's CDR3 is CASSMPQGSETQYF. Here the CDR3 DNA reads TGTGCCAGCAGCATGCCCCAGGGGTCCGAGACCCAGTACTTC.

This chain links TRBV4-2 with TRBJ2-1, with TRBD2 identical over 16 bases. Germline trimming cut 4 bases from V and 7 bases from J; bases unmatched to any gene: 7. CDR3 length: 17 residues. Per the germline V gene, CDR1 is LGHNA and CDR2 is YNFKEQ. The chain's CDR3 is CASSLGTSGRDLNEQFF. CDR3 sequence (DNA): TGTGCCAGCAGCCTCGGGACTAGCGGGAGGGATTTAAATGAGCAGTTCTTC.

The chain uses TRBV14 and TRBJ1-6, with a weak D call TRBD1 (6 bases). V gave up 2 bases and J gave up 9 bases, with 8 bases separating them. Per germline, CDR1 SGHDN and CDR2 FVKESK. The CDR3 is 13 amino acids. CDR3: CASSQQGSSPLHF. CDR3 in DNA: TGTGCCAGCAGCCAACAGGGGAGTTCACCCCTCCACTTT.

Only one count was recorded for this clone. V is TRBV28 and J is TRBJ2-5; 9 nucleotides align to TRBD1. Trimming removed 5 bases from V and 5 bases from J; junction bases left unmatched: 9. Germline V gene lookup returns CDR1 MDHEN and CDR2 SYDVKM. There are 15 residues in the CDR3. The CDR3 loop reads CASSAPGQGSETQYF. CDR3 DNA: TGTGCCAGCAGTGCCCCGGGACAGGGATCGGAGACCCAGTACTTC.

In nucleotides, the CDR3 is TGTGCCAGCAGTCGGAATACAGACAGGGAGGCTTTCTTT. Its protein is CASSRNTDREAFF. The genes are TRBV2 and TRBJ1-1, with 7 bases fitting TRBD1. In germline, CDR1 is SNHLY, CDR2 FYNNEI. V gave up 5 bases and J gave up 11 bases; unmatched junction bases: 11. This CDR3 is built from 13 residues.

The chain carries TRBV28 and TRBJ1-2; no clear D. Germline assignment: CDR1 MDHEN and CDR2 SYDVKM. The CDR3 extends over 12 amino acids. Trimming removed 6 bases from V and 2 bases from J, with 7 bases in between. CDR3 residues: CASSSPNYGYTF. The CDR3 DNA reads TGTGCCAGCAGCAGTCCGAACTATGGCTACACCTTC.

J is TRBJ2-3 and V is TRBV5-1; 12 nucleotides match TRBD2. This CDR3 spans 15 amino acids. J lost 4 bases, V lost 4 bases, and 4 bases had no gene match. Germline assignment: CDR1 SGHRS and CDR2 YFSETQ. This CDR3 reads CASSRLAGDPDTQYF. The CDR3 nucleotides are TGCGCCAGCAGCCGACTAGCGGGAGACCCAGATACGCAGTATTTT.

The rearrangement uses TRBV7-9 and TRBJ1-2; no clear D. With 5 bases removed from V and 9 bases from J, the gap between germline ends came to 10 bases. CDR3 length: 11 amino acids. Germline CDR1 reads SEHNR; CDR2 reads FQNEAQ (reference sequence). CDR3: CASSPLTRYTF. CDR3 DNA: TGTGCCAGCAGCCCACTCACCCGCTACACCTTC.